One and the same sample provided the 31 T cell receptor beta chains below, sequenced in a study of OX40 agonist ivuxolimab in advanced cancers. This table comes from immunoSEQ multiplex PCR, and its TCRdb copy is limited to in-frame clones, with some not included. The sample records 85,000 to 120,000 clones, approximately 90% being singletons. Sequencing used CD4+ or CD8+ T cells sorted from blood, obtained in a trial of the OX40 agonist ivuxolimab. These receptors originate from an adult with an advanced solid tumor such as melanoma, head and neck, liver or kidney cancer.

This chain joins TRBV30 and TRBJ1-1; D is possibly TRBD1 (5 bases). The CDR3 loop spans 12 amino acids. The ends were cut back, 4 bases at V and 6 bases at J, with 12 bases in the middle. Germline loops: CDR1 GTSNPN, CDR2 SVGIG (reference sequence). This CDR3 is CAWNLIGAEAFF. The CDR3 DNA reads as TGTGCCTGGAATTTGATAGGGGCTGAAGCTTTCTTT.

This chain joins TRBV28 and TRBJ1-1; D may be TRBD1 (5 bases). CDR3 length: 15 amino acids. CDR1 is MDHEN, CDR2 SYDVKM, per germline. Between the trimmed V and J ends, which lost 7 bases and 6 bases, there was a span of 21 bases. The CDR3 is CASIDQSGTLAEAFF. CDR3 coding DNA: TGTGCCAGCATAGATCAGTCGGGGACTTTAGCTGAAGCTTTCTTT.

This clone is a singleton in its sample. The gene calls are TRBV28 and TRBJ2-5; the match to TRBD2 covers 8 bases. The CDR3 is made up of 15 amino acids. V trimming: 2 bases; J trimming: 5 bases; junction bases outside the gene matches: 7. Germline CDR1 reads MDHEN; CDR2 reads SYDVKM. In DNA, the CDR3 is TGTGCCAGCAGTTTAGCGGGGGGCCCCCTCGAGACCCAGTACTTC. Translating it yields CASSLAGGPLETQYF.

This chain links TRBV18 with TRBJ1-6; unclear D gene. Germline-derived CDR1 and CDR2 are KGHSH and LQKENI. V was clipped by 3 bases and J by 7 bases, with 4 bases between them. CDR3 length equals 12 residues. The DNA of the CDR3 is TGTGCCAGCTCACCGGCGAATTCACCCCTCCACTTT. The encoded protein is CASSPANSPLHF.

V gene TRBV29-1 combines with J gene TRBJ1-2, with 9 bases identical to TRBD1. Per germline, CDR1 SQVTM and CDR2 ANQGSEA. V lost 6 bases and J lost 7; bases outside the gene matches: 12. The CDR3 has 14 amino acids. Here the CDR3 DNA reads TGCAGCGTGGGACGGACAGGGGATAGGTTTGGCTACACCTTC. The encoded protein is CSVGRTGDRFGYTF.

This clone was counted only a few times. The rearrangement links TRBV18 to TRBJ1-1; D not certain. There are 13 residues in the CDR3. The V and J ends lost 5 bases and 3 bases respectively, with 10 bases between them. The germline V gene has CDR1 KGHSH and CDR2 LQKENI. DNA for the CDR3: TGTGCCAGCTCAGAACAAACGGACACTGAAGCTTTCTTT. Its protein is CASSEQTDTEAFF.

The chain carries TRBV5-1 and TRBJ2-5, with 10 bases lining up with TRBD2. The J segment lost 5 bases and the V segment lost 3 bases, leaving 7 bases of the junction unmatched. Germline values: CDR1 SGHRS, CDR2 YFSETQ. The CDR3 has 15 amino acids. This CDR3 reads CASSSGTSAMETQYF. CDR3 nucleotide sequence: TGCGCCAGCAGCTCCGGGACTAGCGCGATGGAGACCCAGTACTTC.

The chain recombines TRBV10-3 with TRBJ2-7; either TRBD1 or TRBD2 may supply D (5 bases each). CDR1 is ENHRY and CDR2 is SYGVKD in the germline V gene. V dropped 0 bases and J dropped 3 bases, with 9 bases sitting between them. The CDR3 spans 14 residues. CDR3 coding DNA: TGTGCCATCAGTGAGTCGAGGGACCTCTACGAGCAGTACTTC. Translation gives CAISESRDLYEQYF.

The chain couples TRBV10-2 to TRBJ2-1; 14 positions match TRBD2. This CDR3 spans 19 amino acids. In germline, CDR1 is WSHSY, CDR2 SAAADI. With V trimmed by 5 bases and J by 3 bases, 12 bases remained unmatched. The CDR3 nucleotides are TGCGCCAGCAGTACCTCCTTAGGACTAGCGGGGGGTCTCTACAATGAGCAGTTCTTC. Amino acids: CASSTSLGLAGGLYNEQFF.

J is TRBJ2-6 and V is TRBV6-6; D is ambiguous. Between the trimmed V and J ends, which lost 6 bases and 1 base, there was a span of 7 bases. CDR1 MNHNY and CDR2 SVGAGI come from the germline V gene (reference sequence). The CDR3 has 14 residues. The CDR3 here is CASSLASGANVLTF. The CDR3 nucleotides read TGTGCCAGCAGCCTGGCGTCTGGGGCCAACGTCCTGACTTTC.

This clone was seen a single time. The gene calls are TRBV2 and TRBJ2-1, with a weak D call TRBD1 (6 bases). Trimming took 2 bases from V and 2 from J, leaving 10 bases between them. The length of the CDR3 is 15 residues. CDR1 and CDR2 (germline): SNHLY, FYNNEI. CDR3 in DNA: TGTGCCAGCAGTGAACGGGACACAGCCTACAATGAGCAGTTCTTC. As protein: CASSERDTAYNEQFF. The complete variable domain, with remaining parts taken from reference TRBV2 and TRBJ2-1, reads EPEVTQTPSHQVTQMGQEVILRCVPISNHLYFYWYRQILGQKVEFLVSFYNNEISEKSEIFDDQFSVERPDGSNFTLKIRSTKLEDSAMYFCASSERDTAYNEQFFGPGTRLTVL.

The CDR3 loop reads CASSTRLAGLSGANVLTF. In DNA, the CDR3 is TGTGCCAGCAGCACTCGACTAGCGGGACTTTCTGGGGCCAACGTCCTGACTTTC. The chain has TRBV7-2 and TRBJ2-6; 11 positions agree with TRBD2. J was trimmed by 1 base and V by 5 bases; bases with no gene match: 7. Germline CDR1 is SGHTA and CDR2 is FQGNSA. The CDR3 consists of 18 residues.

The chain combines TRBV10-3 with TRBJ2-5, with 10 bases fitting TRBD1. Germline V gives CDR1 ENHRY, CDR2 SYGVKD. V was clipped by 3 bases and J by 5 bases; unmatched bases: 3. This CDR3 has 14 amino acids. The CDR3 is CAISERTGGETQYF. The DNA for the CDR3 is TGTGCCATCAGTGAAAGGACAGGGGGTGAGACCCAGTACTTC.

The chain links TRBV6-1 to TRBJ1-6; D may be TRBD1 (6 bases). There are 15 residues in the CDR3. Deletions cut 8 bases from V and 9 bases from J, with 20 bases between. Germline assignment: CDR1 MNHNS and CDR2 SASEGT. The CDR3 here is CASLVSWGASSPLHF. In DNA, the CDR3 is TGTGCCAGCCTTGTTTCCTGGGGGGCTAGTTCACCCCTCCACTTT.

The V gene is TRBV14, the J gene TRBJ1-1; D perhaps matches TRBD1 (5 bases). This CDR3 is 14 amino acids long. Trimming took 0 bases from V and 3 from J, leaving 8 bases between them. Germline V CDR1 and CDR2: SGHDN, FVKESK. The chain's CDR3 is CASSQDGTYTEAFF. The CDR3 region has the DNA TGTGCCAGCAGCCAAGATGGGACCTACACTGAAGCTTTCTTT.

This chain connects TRBV28 to TRBJ1-1; D not resolved. Germline V gene sequence: CDR1 MDHEN, CDR2 SYDVKM. V was clipped by 5 bases and J by 3 bases, with 16 bases between them. The CDR3 spans 15 residues. The CDR3 is CASSLTGMRDTEAFF. The CDR3 coding sequence is TGTGCCAGCAGTCTAACCGGCATGAGGGACACTGAAGCTTTCTTT. Full variable domain (rest looked up from reference TRBV28 and TRBJ1-1): DVKVTQSSRYLVKRTGEKVFLECVQDMDHENMFWYRQDPGLGLRLIYFSYDVKMKEKGDIPEGYSVSREKKERFSLILESASTNQTSMYLCASSLTGMRDTEAFFGQGTRLTVV.

The V and J genes are TRBV29-1 and TRBJ1-1, with D tentatively TRBD1 (5 bases). This CDR3 is 14 amino acids long. The germline CDR1 and CDR2 sequences are SQVTM and ANQGSEA. Trimming pared 0 bases from V and 5 bases from J, leaving 13 bases between. In nucleotides, the CDR3 is TGCAGCGTTGAAGAGGCTTCCAAGGGGACTGAAGCTTTCTTT. Amino acids: CSVEEASKGTEAFF.

The chain carries TRBV28 and TRBJ1-1, with 7 positions matching TRBD1. This CDR3 spans 14 amino acids. The junction had 12 bases not matched to a gene; V was cut back by 6 bases and J by 8 bases. Per the germline V gene, CDR1 is MDHEN and CDR2 is SYDVKM. The CDR3 region is CASSQIGQAQEAFF. The CDR3 DNA sequence: TGTGCCAGCAGCCAAATTGGACAGGCCCAAGAAGCTTTCTTT.

V usage is TRBV30 and J usage is TRBJ2-6; D unclear. Trimming took off 3 bases at V and 2 bases at J, with 17 bases between the two ends. There are 17 residues in the CDR3. CDR1 is GTSNPN and CDR2 is SVGIG in the germline V gene (reference sequence). CDR3 coding DNA: TGTGCCTGGAGGAGAGGAAGGGCCCAGGCTGGGGCCAACGTCCTGACTTTC. This sequence encodes CAWRRGRAQAGANVLTF.

The genes are TRBV7-2 and TRBJ2-1; TRBD2 aligns across 8 bases. Germline V CDR1 and CDR2: SGHTA, FQGNSA. CDR3 length equals 15 residues. V was pared by 5 bases and J by 4 bases, with 7 bases of the junction left unmatched. CDR3 sequence: CASSATSGPYNEQFF. CDR3 nucleotide sequence: TGTGCCAGCAGCGCTACTAGCGGACCTTACAATGAGCAGTTCTTC.

This sequence joins TRBV11-2 and TRBJ2-5; 7 nucleotides match TRBD2. Trimming at V came to 5 bases and at J to 1 base, leaving 7 bases not matched to a gene. The CDR3 totals 15 residues. Germline lookup yields CDR1 SGHAT and CDR2 FQNNGV. CDR3 sequence: CASSAPGLGQETQYF. The CDR3 DNA reads TGTGCCAGCAGCGCCCCTGGACTAGGCCAAGAGACCCAGTACTTC.

The chain carries TRBV18 and TRBJ2-5; D remains unclear. The CDR3 spans 12 residues. V lost 2 bases and J lost 5, with 6 bases in between. Germline V CDR1 and CDR2: KGHSH, LQKENI. In DNA, the CDR3 is TGTGCCAGCTCACCAAATGGGGAGACCCAGTACTTC. It encodes CASSPNGETQYF.

The chain combines TRBV18 with TRBJ2-2, with D perhaps TRBD1 (5 bases). CDR3 length: 15 amino acids. The germline V gene has CDR1 KGHSH and CDR2 LQKENI. Trimming removed 4 bases at V and 4 bases at J, with 13 bases between. Here the CDR3 reads CASSLLDTFTGELFF. The CDR3 nucleotides read TGTGCCAGCTCACTATTGGACACGTTCACCGGGGAGCTGTTTTTT.

The V and J genes are TRBV30 and TRBJ2-1; TRBD2 agrees at 7 bases. CDR1 and CDR2 (germline): GTSNPN, SVGIG (reference sequence). This CDR3 contains 13 residues. The ends lost 3 bases at V and 4 bases at J; junction bases unmatched: 3. In DNA, the CDR3 is TGTGCCTGGAGGAGCGGGGCGTACAATGAGCAGTTCTTC. Residues: CAWRSGAYNEQFF.

The rearrangement joins TRBV27 to TRBJ1-4; TRBD1 agrees at 7 bases. Germline CDR1 reads MNHEY; CDR2 reads SMNVEV (reference sequence). The CDR3 is 14 amino acids. V lost 5 bases, J lost 8 bases, and 8 bases stayed unmatched. The CDR3 region has the DNA TGTGCCAGCAGTCGATCAGGGGGTGGAGAAAAACTGTTTTTT. This codes for CASSRSGGGEKLFF.

The sample holds a few counts of this clone. The V and J genes are TRBV5-4 and TRBJ1-6; 9 nucleotides agree with TRBD1. Germline loops: CDR1 SGHNT, CDR2 YYREEE (reference sequence). V lost 4 bases, J lost 10 bases, and 6 bases stayed unmatched. The CDR3 length is 14 residues. The CDR3 reads CASSPDRGSSPLHF. DNA of the CDR3: TGTGCCAGCAGCCCGGACAGGGGAAGCTCACCCCTCCACTTT.

The chain couples TRBV11-1 to TRBJ1-2; 7 nucleotides align to TRBD1. The CDR3 has 14 residues. After removal of 5 bases from V and 1 base from J, the junction contained 4 bases not matched to a gene. Germline loops: CDR1 SGHAT, CDR2 FQDESV (reference sequence). The CDR3 region is CASSPRQGNYGYTF. Here the CDR3 DNA reads TGTGCCAGCAGCCCGAGACAGGGTAACTATGGCTACACCTTC.

The rearrangement uses TRBV5-4 and TRBJ1-2; 10 nucleotides match TRBD1. The CDR3 spans 14 residues. Germline values: CDR1 SGHNT, CDR2 YYREEE (reference sequence). The ends lost 0 bases at V and 10 bases at J; junction bases unmatched: 6. CDR3 nucleotides: TGTGCCAGCAGCTTGGTCGGGACAGGGGACATCTACACCTTC. Translation: CASSLVGTGDIYTF.

This chain links TRBV27 with TRBJ2-5; 14 bases are shared with TRBD2. V trimming: 5 bases; J trimming: 4 bases; junction bases outside the gene matches: 9. The CDR3 totals 17 residues. CDR1 and CDR2 from the germline V gene are MNHEY and SMNVEV (reference sequence). This CDR3 is CASSEGLAGVMRETQYF. The CDR3 DNA reads TGTGCCAGCAGTGAGGGACTAGCGGGGGTCATGAGAGAGACCCAGTACTTC.

The chain joins TRBV11-1 to TRBJ2-7, with TRBD1 identical over 8 bases. The CDR3 sequence is 16 residues long. The V gene's germline CDR1 is SGHAT and CDR2 FQDESV (reference sequence). Trimming took 0 bases from V and 3 from J; bases not matched to a gene: 7. In DNA, the CDR3 is TGTGCCAGCAGCTTAGCGGGGACAGGAGTGTACTACGAGCAGTACTTC. Protein sequence: CASSLAGTGVYYEQYF. Full variable domain (outside the CDR3, taken from reference TRBV11-1 and TRBJ2-7): EAEVAQSPRYKITEKSQAVAFWCDPISGHATLYWYRQILGQGPELLVQFQDESVVDDSQLPKDRFSAERLKGVDSTLKIQPAELGDSAMYLCASSLAGTGVYYEQYFGPGTRLTVT.

This clone has only one observation. The J gene is TRBJ2-7, the V gene TRBV5-1; 9 bases map to TRBD2. The CDR3 consists of 15 residues. Germline trimming cut 5 bases from V and 5 bases from J; bases unmatched to any gene: 11. Germline V gives CDR1 SGHRS, CDR2 YFSETQ. The CDR3: CASRLAGILNDEQYF. DNA of the CDR3: TGCGCCAGCAGGCTAGCGGGGATCCTAAACGACGAGCAGTACTTC.